Sequencing of this T cell receptor beta chain was carried out in a study of T cells in Graves' hyperthyroidism and ophthalmopathy. The CDR3 length is 14 residues. Per the germline V gene, CDR1 is MDHEN and CDR2 is SYDVKM. Trimming removed 4 bases from V and 7 bases from J, with 14 bases in between. Study-level findings and limits: The majority of expanded thyroid clonotypes above 0.001 also appeared in blood.

Amplification of TCR beta CDR3 regions was performed using RNA transcripts as template. First-round RT-PCR with HTBI primers amplified the TCR CDR3 region. In TCRdb, the multiplex PCR reads were re-called with MiXCR into one record per CDR3 protein. The repertoire holds around 300,000 distinct CDR3 sequences, with roughly 15% as singletons. The sample holds many counts of this clonotype. The antigen remains undetermined. Thyroid ultrasound, orbital computed tomography, clinical symptoms, and serum thyroxine and TRAb underpinned diagnoses. The authors obtained PBMCs from about 9 ml of fresh peripheral blood.

The sequence derives from a woman in her thirties or forties with Graves' hyperthyroidism. Material for sequencing was blood. The gene calls are TRBV28 and TRBJ2-1; possible D gene TRBD2, 6 bases. CDR3 sequence: CASSWPRTINEQFF. The CDR3 DNA is TGTGCCAGCAGTTGGCCCCGGACTATTAATGAGCAGTTCTTC. Using reference TRBV28 and TRBJ2-1 for the parts outside the CDR3, the full variable domain is DVKVTQSSRYLVKRTGEKVFLECVQDMDHENMFWYRQDPGLGLRLIYFSYDVKMKEKGDIPEGYSVSREKKERFSLILESASTNQTSMYLCASSWPRTINEQFFGPGTRLTVL.